This entry lists 22 T cell receptor beta chains sequenced from one sample in a study of OX40 agonist ivuxolimab in advanced cancers. TCRdb's table, derived via immunoSEQ multiplex PCR, lists solely in-frame clones and lacks some. The table shows fewer than 25,000 clones, with approximately 80% occurring only once. The sequencing here drew on CD4+ or CD8+ T cells sorted from blood, taken in a trial of the OX40 agonist ivuxolimab. Receptors originate from an adult with an advanced solid tumor such as melanoma, head and neck, liver or kidney cancer.

The chain uses TRBV19 and TRBJ2-1; D is ambiguous. CDR1 is LNHDA, CDR2 SQIVND, per germline (reference sequence). CDR3 size: 15 residues. Trimming stripped 6 bases from V and 0 bases from J, with 12 bases between. The CDR3 protein is CASSTDQYSYNEQFF. DNA of the CDR3: TGTGCCAGTAGCACGGACCAGTACTCCTACAATGAGCAGTTCTTC.

The chain combines TRBV6-5 with TRBJ2-7, with D unresolved. Germline values: CDR1 MNHEY, CDR2 SVGAGI. This CDR3 region has 11 residues. V was shortened by 5 bases and J by 9 bases, with 11 bases between the two germline ends. The CDR3 nucleotides are TGTGCCAGCAGTCCCCCCTGCAGGCAGTACTTC. This codes for CASSPPCRQYF.

The rearrangement uses TRBV2 and TRBJ1-6; 10 nucleotides align to TRBD1. Per germline, CDR1 SNHLY and CDR2 FYNNEI. This CDR3 contains 14 residues. Trimming took 8 bases from V and 9 from J; bases not matched to a gene: 7. Here the CDR3 reads CASDPGQGTSPLHF. CDR3 coding DNA: TGTGCCAGCGACCCGGGACAGGGGACTTCACCCCTCCACTTT.

The CDR3: CASSLDRGGANVLTF. CDR3 DNA: TGTGCCAGCAGCCTTGACAGGGGAGGGGCCAACGTCCTGACTTTC. The V and J genes are TRBV7-9 and TRBJ2-6, with 8 positions matching TRBD1. V gave up 5 bases and J gave up 4 bases; unmatched junction bases: 4. The CDR3 consists of 15 residues. Germline V gene data show CDR1 as SEHNR and CDR2 as FQNEAQ (reference sequence).

V and J are TRBV5-4 and TRBJ2-2, with 7 positions matching TRBD1. Germline-derived CDR1 and CDR2 are SGHNT and YYREEE (reference sequence). This CDR3 region has 13 residues. V lost 3 bases, J lost 7 bases, and 3 bases stayed unmatched. The CDR3 DNA reads as TGTGCCAGCAGCTCGACAGGGTTCGGGGAGCTGTTTTTT. This codes for CASSSTGFGELFF.

The rearrangement joins TRBV9 to TRBJ2-3; 8 positions match TRBD2. CDR1 and CDR2 (germline): SGDLS, YYNGEE. V shed 3 bases and J 2 bases; nucleotides not matched to a gene: 11. The CDR3 is 17 residues long. CDR3 residues: CASSGRGTRKDTDTQYF. The CDR3 coding sequence is TGTGCCAGCAGCGGTCGGGGGACTAGGAAGGACACAGATACGCAGTATTTT.

The CDR3 loop is CASSYSEGYEQYF. The CDR3 coding sequence is TGTGCCAGCAGTTACTCGGAGGGCTACGAGCAGTACTTC. This chain links TRBV6-5 with TRBJ2-7; D is perhaps TRBD2 (6 bases). V gave up 0 bases and J gave up 3 bases, with 6 bases separating them. The V gene's germline CDR1 is MNHEY and CDR2 SVGAGI. CDR3 length: 13 amino acids.

This clone was recorded only once. V and J are TRBV9 and TRBJ2-7; TRBD1 matches at 12 bases. V dropped 3 bases and J dropped 7; count of bases not matched to a gene: 17. There are 18 residues in the CDR3. CDR1 is SGDLS and CDR2 is YYNGEE in the germline V gene. The CDR3 DNA is TGTGCCAGCAGCGGAGGCTACTCGGGACAGGGGGCCGGTAGGGAGCAGTACTTC. Its translation is CASSGGYSGQGAGREQYF.

The V call is TRBV15, the J call TRBJ1-2; possibly TRBD1 for D (5 bases). The CDR3 spans 13 residues. V was cut by 8 bases and J by 7 bases, with 17 bases left in between. Germline V gene lookup returns CDR1 LNHNV and CDR2 YYDKDF (reference sequence). Here the CDR3 reads CATLVSTRGGYTF. The CDR3 region has the DNA TGTGCCACCTTGGTGTCGACAAGGGGTGGCTACACCTTC. The full variable domain, rest sourced from reference TRBV15 and TRBJ1-2, is DAMVIQNPRYQVTQFGKPVTLSCSQTLNHNVMYWYQQKSSQAPKLLFHYYDKDFNNEADTPDNFQSRRPNTSFCFLDIRSPGLGDTAMYLCATLVSTRGGYTFGSGTRLTVV.

The rearrangement joins TRBV10-2 to TRBJ2-1; 8 bases agree with TRBD2. Germline CDR1 WSHSY, CDR2 SAAADI. J lost 0 bases, V lost 6 bases, and 4 bases had no gene match. The CDR3 contains 15 residues. The CDR3 DNA reads as TGCGCCAGCAGCCTAAGCGGGAGCTCCTACAATGAGCAGTTCTTC. It specifies CASSLSGSSYNEQFF.

The genes are TRBV5-1 and TRBJ2-5, with TRBD2 as a possible D gene (6 bases). The length of the CDR3 is 14 residues. Trimming removed 1 base from V and 5 bases from J, with 12 bases in between. The germline gives CDR1 SGHRS, CDR2 YFSETQ. DNA for the CDR3: TGCGCCAGCAGCTTGAGGGCGGGGCCGGAGACCCAGTACTTC. This gives the protein CASSLRAGPETQYF.

The rearrangement uses TRBV19 and TRBJ1-5; D unresolved. Per the germline V gene, CDR1 is LNHDA and CDR2 is SQIVND (reference sequence). The CDR3 has 16 residues. V was cut by 2 bases and J by 5 bases, with 16 bases left in between. CDR3 in DNA: TGTGCCAGTAGTATAAGATGGTGGAGGGCGGATCAGCCCCAGCATTTT. This encodes CASSIRWWRADQPQHF.

The rearrangement joins TRBV5-6 to TRBJ2-2, with D perhaps TRBD1 (5 bases). V was pared by 1 base and J by 2 bases, with 9 bases between. Germline lookup yields CDR1 SGHDT and CDR2 YYEEEE. The CDR3 runs to 15 residues. The CDR3 nucleotides read TGTGCCAGCAGCTTGCCCAGGGTCAACACCGGGGAGCTGTTTTTT. It is translated as CASSLPRVNTGELFF.

For the CDR3, the DNA is TGTGCCAGCAGCTTGGGAGGGCCCTATGGCTACACCTTC. This gives the protein CASSLGGPYGYTF. The chain carries TRBV11-3 and TRBJ1-2; D is unresolved. The ends were cut back, 3 bases at V and 4 bases at J, with 9 bases in the middle. Germline CDR1 SGHNT, CDR2 YENEEA. This CDR3 has 13 residues.

This clone was observed a single time. The V call is TRBV2, the J call TRBJ2-3, with D possibly TRBD1 on 7 matching bases. V was trimmed by 6 bases and J by 1 base, leaving 17 bases between them. There are 16 residues in the CDR3. Germline V gene lookup returns CDR1 SNHLY and CDR2 FYNNEI. The CDR3 DNA reads as TGTGCCAGCAGGGAGGGACTGGACAGGCGCACAGATACGCAGTATTTT. Translation gives CASREGLDRRTDTQYF.

The rearrangement links TRBV7-3 to TRBJ2-3, with D possibly matching TRBD1 (5 bases). The CDR3 totals 15 residues. Germline values: CDR1 SGHTA, CDR2 FQGTGA. The V end lost 2 bases, the J end lost 3 bases, and 12 bases lay between the germline ends. DNA of the CDR3: TGTGCCAGCAGCTTAGATGGGGCCGGGACAGATACGCAGTATTTT. This translates into CASSLDGAGTDTQYF.

This chain links TRBV5-4 with TRBJ2-7, with D maybe TRBD1 (5 bases). Germline CDR1 SGHNT, CDR2 YYREEE (reference sequence). V dropped 3 bases and J dropped 0 bases, with 10 bases sitting between them. This CDR3 region has 14 residues. CDR3 DNA: TGTGCCAGCAGCTCCGACAGCCTCTCCTACGAGCAGTACTTC. Its protein is CASSSDSLSYEQYF.

V is TRBV6-1 and J is TRBJ2-7; D not resolved. The V end lost 0 bases, the J end lost 2 bases, and 11 bases lay between the germline ends. Germline CDR1 and CDR2: MNHNS and SASEGT. The CDR3 spans 15 residues. The CDR3 region has the DNA TGTGCCAGCAGTGAAGCCGGCGTCCCCCCCTACGAGCAGTACTTC. As protein: CASSEAGVPPYEQYF.

The sample holds one count of this clone. The chain links TRBV29-1 to TRBJ2-1; D ambiguous. This CDR3 is 11 amino acids long. Germline-derived CDR1 and CDR2 are SQVTM and ANQGSEA. The V and J ends lost 8 bases and 5 bases respectively, with 10 bases between them. CDR3 bases: TGCAGCACCTCGGCAAACAATGAGCAGTTCTTC. It is translated as CSTSANNEQFF.

The chain couples TRBV5-1 to TRBJ2-3, with 10 bases matching TRBD1. Germline trimming cut 1 base from V and 4 bases from J; bases unmatched to any gene: 3. CDR1 and CDR2 from the germline V gene are SGHRS and YFSETQ. The CDR3 sequence is 15 residues long. CDR3 sequence (DNA): TGCGCCAGCAGCTTGAGGGACAGGGGCGCAGATACGCAGTATTTT. This codes for CASSLRDRGADTQYF.

This chain joins TRBV27 and TRBJ1-2; 9 nucleotides line up with TRBD1. The CDR3 runs to 19 residues. Germline trimming cut 5 bases from V and 2 bases from J; bases unmatched to any gene: 18. Germline V gene sequence: CDR1 MNHEY, CDR2 SMNVEV (reference sequence). The CDR3 DNA sequence: TGTGCCAGCAGTCCAGTGGTAGTAAGGGGGACAGGGTGGAACTATGGCTACACCTTC. This gives the protein CASSPVVVRGTGWNYGYTF.

CDR3 DNA: TGCGCCAGCAGCCAAGATGGCAGGGGAAACTATGGCTACACCTTC. Encoded protein: CASSQDGRGNYGYTF. This chain links TRBV4-1 with TRBJ1-2; perhaps TRBD1 as D (6 bases). CDR3 length equals 15 residues. The germline V gene encodes CDR1 MGHRA and CDR2 YSYEKL. V lost 0 bases to trimming and J lost 2 bases, with 10 bases between them.